One T cell receptor (beta chain) is described in this entry. Its antigen is undetermined. Trimming shortened V by 8 bases and J by 3 bases, and 14 bases separated the two germline ends. CDR3 size: 13 residues. The protocol was immunoSEQ multiplex PCR, while the TCRdb copy is restricted to in-frame clones and leaves out a portion. The sample includes 100,000 to 150,000 clones, approximately 89% of them seen just once. The sample is drawn from a study of T cell responses to AZD1222 COVID-19 vaccine. General study findings and limits: The study sampled repertoires only after the peak T cell response. Close to half of all spike-specific TCRs reportedly target regions of the variants that are unmutated. Donors, mostly white British, included more females; clonal diversity was possibly underestimated.

The sequencing here drew on peripheral blood, taken on day 0 of AZD1222 vaccination. The chain couples TRBV12-3 or TRBV12-4 to TRBJ2-7; D is undetermined. The receptor's source is an adult in good health. CDR3: CASQESSGYEQYF. The CDR3 coding sequence is TGTGCCAGCCAGGAGAGTAGTGGCTACGAGCAGTACTTC.